A single T cell receptor beta chain is shown here with its context. The antigen remains unidentified. The data derive from a study of PD-1 blockade in classical Hodgkin lymphoma. Each and every patient relapsed after autologous stem cell transplantation, and patients got differing brentuximab vedotin exposure. From germline, CDR1 is LGHNA and CDR2 YNFKEQ. Trimming took off 0 bases at V and 8 bases at J, with 16 bases between the two ends. The CDR3 length is 15 residues. Study-wide results and caveats: It was among complete responders that baseline diversity resembled that of newly diagnosed patients.

The data were produced by immunoSEQ multiplex PCR, yet TCRdb's version contains in-frame clones alone and is incomplete. This sample has 100,000 or so clones, with roughly 91% found just once. The source material was peripheral blood mononuclear cells (PBMCs), sampled before the second cycle of nivolumab. The chain combines TRBV4-2 with TRBJ1-2; maybe TRBD1 (5 bases). The TCR sequence derives from a human donor with classical Hodgkin lymphoma. CDR3 amino acids: CASSQDGAGLVGYTF. Here the CDR3 DNA reads TGTGCCAGCAGCCAAGACGGGGCAGGGTTGGTAGGCTACACCTTC.